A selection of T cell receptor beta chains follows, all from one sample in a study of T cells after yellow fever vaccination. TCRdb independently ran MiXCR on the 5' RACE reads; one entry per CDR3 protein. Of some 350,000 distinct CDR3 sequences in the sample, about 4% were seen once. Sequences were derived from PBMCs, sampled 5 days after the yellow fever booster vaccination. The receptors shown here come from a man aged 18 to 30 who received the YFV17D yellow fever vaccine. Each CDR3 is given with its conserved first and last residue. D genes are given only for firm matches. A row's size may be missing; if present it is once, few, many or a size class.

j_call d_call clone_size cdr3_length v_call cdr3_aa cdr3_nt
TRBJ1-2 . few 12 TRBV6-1 CARASDNYGYTF TGTGCCAGGGCCAGCGATAACTATGGCTACACCTTC
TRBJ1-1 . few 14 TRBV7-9 CASTLEPRGAEAFF TGTGCCAGCACCCTAGAGCCCAGGGGCGCTGAAGCTTTCTTT
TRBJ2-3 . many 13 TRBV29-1 CSVEFRRPDTQYF TGCAGCGTTGAATTCCGGCGGCCAGATACGCAGTATTTT
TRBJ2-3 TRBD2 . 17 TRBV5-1 CASTRGRLAGGTDTQYF TGCGCCAGCACCCGCGGCCGGCTCGCGGGGGGAACAGATACGCAGTATTTT
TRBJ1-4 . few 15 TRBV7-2 CASSLVGDGGEKLFF TGTGCCAGCAGCTTAGTAGGAGATGGCGGTGAAAAACTGTTTTTT
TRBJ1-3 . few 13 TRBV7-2 CASSLARGNTIYF TGTGCCAGCAGCTTAGCGCGCGGAAACACCATATATTTT
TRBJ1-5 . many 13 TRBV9 CASSVDADQPQHF TGTGCCAGCAGCGTAGATGCGGATCAGCCCCAGCATTTT
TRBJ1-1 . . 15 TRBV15 CATSRELLQELEAFF TGTGCCACCAGCAGAGAGCTACTACAGGAGCTGGAAGCTTTCTTT
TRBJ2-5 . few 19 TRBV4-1 CASSQWIVGERAIQETQYF TGCGCCAGCAGCCAATGGATTGTAGGAGAGCGGGCGATCCAAGAGACCCAGTACTTC
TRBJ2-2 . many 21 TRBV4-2 CASSQARGARQASGHTGELFF TGTGCCAGCAGCCAAGCAAGAGGGGCCCGACAGGCGAGCGGGCACACCGGGGAGCTGTTTTTT
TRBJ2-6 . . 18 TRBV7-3 CASSTSRAGVSGANVLTF TGTGCCAGCAGCACCTCCCGGGCAGGGGTCTCTGGGGCCAACGTCCTGACTTTC
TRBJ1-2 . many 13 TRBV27 CASRSLGDYGYTF TGTGCCAGCAGGTCTTTAGGAGACTATGGCTACACCTTC
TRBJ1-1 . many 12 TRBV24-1 CATSDGQGPAFF TGTGCCACCAGTGACGGTCAGGGCCCAGCTTTCTTT
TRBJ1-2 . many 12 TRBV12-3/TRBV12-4 CASSRQDRWSTF TGTGCCAGCAGTCGACAGGACCGCTGGAGCACCTTC
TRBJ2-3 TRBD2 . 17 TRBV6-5 CASRAAPWAGDTDTQYF TGTGCCAGCAGGGCTGCCCCCTGGGCGGGGGACACAGATACGCAGTATTTT
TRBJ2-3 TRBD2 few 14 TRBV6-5 CASRPGLVPDTQYF TGTGCCAGCAGACCGGGACTAGTCCCAGATACGCAGTATTTT
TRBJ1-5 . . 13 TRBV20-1 CSARTASNQPQHF TGCAGTGCTCGGACAGCGAGCAATCAGCCCCAGCATTTT
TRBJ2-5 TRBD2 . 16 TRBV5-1 CASSLDGGGVQETQYF TGCGCCAGCAGCTTGGATGGCGGGGGGGTCCAAGAGACCCAGTACTTC
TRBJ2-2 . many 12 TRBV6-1 CASNFLGGELFF TGTGCCAGCAATTTTCTGGGCGGGGAGCTGTTTTTT
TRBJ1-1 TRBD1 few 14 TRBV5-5 CASSLTGALGEAFF TGTGCCAGCAGCCTAACAGGGGCGCTCGGTGAAGCTTTCTTT
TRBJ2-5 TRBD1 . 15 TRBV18 CASSPPTGFGETQYF TGTGCCAGCTCACCCCCGACAGGGTTTGGGGAGACCCAGTACTTC
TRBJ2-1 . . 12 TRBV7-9 CASSLVGSLQFF TGTGCCAGCAGCTTAGTCGGGTCGTTGCAGTTCTTC
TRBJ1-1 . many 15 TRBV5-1 CASSFTGTANTEAFF TGCGCCAGCAGCTTCACAGGGACGGCAAACACTGAAGCTTTCTTT
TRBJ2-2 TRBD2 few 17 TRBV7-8 CASSLNTAGGNTGELFF TGTGCCAGCAGCTTAAATACAGCGGGGGGGAACACCGGGGAGCTGTTTTTT
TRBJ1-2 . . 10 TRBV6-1 CATYTYGYTF TGTGCCACCTACACGTATGGCTACACCTTC
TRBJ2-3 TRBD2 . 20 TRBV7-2 CASSHGEGRGLAGGGGTQYF TGTGCCAGCAGCCATGGCGAGGGGCGAGGACTAGCGGGCGGGGGTGGTACGCAGTATTTT
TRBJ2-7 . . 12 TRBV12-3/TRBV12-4 CASSLGIYEQYF TGTGCCAGCAGTTTGGGCATCTACGAGCAGTACTTC
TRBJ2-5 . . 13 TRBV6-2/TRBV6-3 CASSYGQWETQYF TGTGCCAGCAGTTACGGGCAGTGGGAGACCCAGTACTTC
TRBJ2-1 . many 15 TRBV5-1 CASSLGTSSYNEQFF TGCGCCAGCAGCTTGGGGACCAGCTCCTACAATGAGCAGTTCTTC
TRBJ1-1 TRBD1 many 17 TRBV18 CASSPVGTGGVGTEAFF TGTGCCAGCTCACCCGTGGGGACAGGGGGCGTAGGAACTGAAGCTTTCTTT
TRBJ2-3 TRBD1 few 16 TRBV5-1 CASSLGSRGRTDTQYF TGCGCCAGCAGCTTAGGGAGCAGGGGGCGGACAGATACGCAGTATTTT
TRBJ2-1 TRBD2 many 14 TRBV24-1 CATSGLAGGDEQFF TGTGCCACCAGTGGGCTAGCGGGGGGGGATGAGCAGTTCTTC
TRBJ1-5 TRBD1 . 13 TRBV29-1 CSVEDRSGQPQHF TGCAGCGTTGAGGACAGGTCAGGTCAGCCCCAGCATTTT
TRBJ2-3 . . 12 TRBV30 CAWSVRRDTQYF TGTGCCTGGAGTGTACGGCGGGATACGCAGTATTTT
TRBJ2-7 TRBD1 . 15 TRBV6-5 CASSYSDRGAYEQYF TGTGCCAGCAGTTACTCGGACAGGGGGGCCTACGAGCAGTACTTC
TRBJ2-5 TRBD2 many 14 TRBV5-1 CATHRGLAEETQYF TGCGCCACCCACCGGGGACTAGCGGAAGAGACCCAGTACTTC
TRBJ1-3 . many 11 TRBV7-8 CAGGSGNTIYF TGTGCCGGCGGGTCTGGAAACACCATATATTTT
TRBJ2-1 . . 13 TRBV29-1 CSVDRAMGNEQFF TGCAGCGTTGACCGGGCCATGGGGAATGAGCAGTTCTTC
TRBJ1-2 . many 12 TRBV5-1 CASSSTLISYTF TGCGCCAGCAGCTCGACACTCATAAGCTACACCTTC